This T cell receptor (beta chain) was sequenced during a study of control samples from healthy donors and cancer patients. Data came from immunoSEQ multiplex PCR; TCRdb stores just in-frame clones and leaves some out. This table has tens of thousands of clones, 70% to 90% appearing once. V lost 4 bases and J 6 bases, leaving 16 bases between the germline ends. CDR3 size: 14 residues. Germline V gene lookup returns CDR1 WSHSY and CDR2 SAAADI. This sequence was found in a woman between 45 and 60 years old in good health. The genes are TRBV10-2 and TRBJ2-7, with no clear D. The specimen was blood. CDR3 sequence: CASSAIQIIAEQYF. For the CDR3, the DNA is TGCGCCAGCAGTGCGATTCAAATAATAGCCGAGCAGTACTTC.